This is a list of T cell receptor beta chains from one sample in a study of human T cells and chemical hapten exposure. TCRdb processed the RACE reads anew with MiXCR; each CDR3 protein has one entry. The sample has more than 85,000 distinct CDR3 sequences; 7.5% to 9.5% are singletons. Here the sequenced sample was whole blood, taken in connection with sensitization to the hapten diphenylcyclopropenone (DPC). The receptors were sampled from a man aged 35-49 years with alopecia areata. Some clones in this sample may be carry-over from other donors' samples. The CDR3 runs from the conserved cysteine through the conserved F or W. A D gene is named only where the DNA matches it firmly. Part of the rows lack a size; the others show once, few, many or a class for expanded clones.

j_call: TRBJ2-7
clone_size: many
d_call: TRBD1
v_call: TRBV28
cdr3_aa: CASSYYRGPSEQYF
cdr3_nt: TGTGCCAGCAGTTATTACAGGGGGCCCTCCGAGCAGTACTTC

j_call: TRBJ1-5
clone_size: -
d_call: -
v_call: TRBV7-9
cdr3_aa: CASSSGTGPLEPQHF
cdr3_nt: TGTGCCAGCAGCTCTGGTACAGGCCCCTTGGAGCCCCAGCATTTT

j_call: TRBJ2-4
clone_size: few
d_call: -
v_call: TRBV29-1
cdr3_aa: CSGRVAKNIQYF
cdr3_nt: TGCAGCGGAAGGGTAGCCAAAAACATTCAGTACTTC

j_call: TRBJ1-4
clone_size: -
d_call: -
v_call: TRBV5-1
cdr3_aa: CASSSGQSHEKLFF
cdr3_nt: TGCGCCAGCAGCTCCGGACAGAGTCATGAAAAACTGTTTTTT

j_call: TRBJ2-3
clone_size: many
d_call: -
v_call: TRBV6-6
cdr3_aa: CASMGVPDTQYF
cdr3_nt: TGTGCCAGCATGGGAGTCCCAGATACGCAGTATTTT

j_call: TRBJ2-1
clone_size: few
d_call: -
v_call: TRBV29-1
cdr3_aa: CSVAATYNEQFF
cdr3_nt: TGCAGCGTTGCAGCAACCTACAATGAGCAGTTCTTC

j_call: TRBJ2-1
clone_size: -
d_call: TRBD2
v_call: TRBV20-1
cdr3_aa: CSARSGTSGISEQFF
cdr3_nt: TGCAGTGCGCGGTCCGGGACTAGCGGGATTAGTGAGCAGTTCTTC

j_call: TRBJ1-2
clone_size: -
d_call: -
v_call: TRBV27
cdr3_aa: CATRDRDGYGYTF
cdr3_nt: TGTGCCACCCGAGACCGGGATGGGTATGGCTACACCTTC

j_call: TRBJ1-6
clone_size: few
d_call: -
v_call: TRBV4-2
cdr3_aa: CASSQDPGRDSPLHF
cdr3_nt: TGTGCCAGCAGCCAAGATCCGGGAAGGGATTCACCCCTCCACTTT

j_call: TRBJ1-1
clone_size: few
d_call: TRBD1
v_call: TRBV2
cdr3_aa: CASSRRDRGRTEAFF
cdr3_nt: TGTGCCAGCAGCCGAAGGGACAGGGGGCGAACTGAAGCTTTCTTT

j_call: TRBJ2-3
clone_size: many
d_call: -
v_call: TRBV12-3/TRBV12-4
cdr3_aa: CASIFGGGDTQYF
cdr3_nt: TGTGCCAGCATTTTCGGCGGAGGGGATACGCAGTATTTT

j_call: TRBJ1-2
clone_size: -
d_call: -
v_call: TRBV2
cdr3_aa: CASSESLGFFYGYTF
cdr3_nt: TGTGCCAGCAGTGAATCGTTGGGGTTCTTCTATGGCTACACCTTC

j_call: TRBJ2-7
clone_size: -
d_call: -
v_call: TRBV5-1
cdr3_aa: CASSWGHGTYEQYF
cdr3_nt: TGCGCCAGCAGCTGGGGGCACGGAACCTACGAGCAGTACTTC

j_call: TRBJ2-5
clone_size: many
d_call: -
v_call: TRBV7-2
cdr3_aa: CASSPPATPLQETQYF
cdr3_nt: TGTGCCAGCAGCCCGCCGGCCACACCCCTCCAAGAGACCCAGTACTTC

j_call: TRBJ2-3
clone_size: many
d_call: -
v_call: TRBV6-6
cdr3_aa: CASRHPLARSTDTQYF
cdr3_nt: TGTGCCAGCAGACACCCCCTAGCTAGAAGCACAGATACGCAGTATTTT

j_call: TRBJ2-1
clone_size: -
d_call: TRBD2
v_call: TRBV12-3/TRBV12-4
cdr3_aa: CASSFSGLEIEQFF
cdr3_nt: TGTGCCAGCAGTTTCTCGGGACTAGAGATTGAGCAGTTCTTC

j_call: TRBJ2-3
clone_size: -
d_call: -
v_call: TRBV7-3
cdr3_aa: CASSLIERVATDTQYF
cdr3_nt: TGTGCCAGCAGCTTAATTGAGCGGGTCGCCACCGATACGCAGTATTTT

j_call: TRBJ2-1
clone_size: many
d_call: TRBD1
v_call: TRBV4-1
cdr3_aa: CASSQVVGGLEQFF
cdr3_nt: TGCGCCAGCAGCCAAGTTGTAGGGGGCCTTGAGCAGTTCTTC

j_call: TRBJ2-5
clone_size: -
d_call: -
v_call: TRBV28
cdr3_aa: CASLPGPGGETQYF
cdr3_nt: TGTGCCAGCCTCCCGGGCCCCGGCGGGGAGACCCAGTACTTC

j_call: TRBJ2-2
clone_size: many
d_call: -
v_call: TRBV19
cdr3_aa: CASSASGRQVGGELFF
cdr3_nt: TGTGCCAGTAGTGCCTCGGGGAGGCAGGTGGGCGGGGAGCTGTTTTTT

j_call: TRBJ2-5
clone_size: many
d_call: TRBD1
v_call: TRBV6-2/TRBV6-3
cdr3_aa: CASGTGDGQETQYF
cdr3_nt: TGTGCCAGCGGGACAGGGGATGGCCAAGAGACCCAGTACTTC

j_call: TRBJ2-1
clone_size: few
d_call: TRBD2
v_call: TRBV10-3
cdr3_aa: CAISESVGLAGGRPYNEQFF
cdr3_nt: TGTGCCATCAGTGAGTCCGTGGGACTAGCGGGAGGGCGACCCTACAATGAGCAGTTCTTC

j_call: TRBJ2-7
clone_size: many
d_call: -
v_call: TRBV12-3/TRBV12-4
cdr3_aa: CASRVGLYEQYF
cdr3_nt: TGTGCCAGCAGGGTGGGACTCTACGAGCAGTACTTC

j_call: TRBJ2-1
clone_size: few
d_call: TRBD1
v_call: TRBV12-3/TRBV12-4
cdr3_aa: CASRDRGINEQFF
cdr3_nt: TGTGCCAGCAGGGACAGGGGGATCAATGAGCAGTTCTTC

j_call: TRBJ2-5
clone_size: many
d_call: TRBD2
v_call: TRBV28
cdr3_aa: CASSLPGLKETQYF
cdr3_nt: TGTGCCAGCAGCTTACCGGGACTAAAAGAGACCCAGTACTTC

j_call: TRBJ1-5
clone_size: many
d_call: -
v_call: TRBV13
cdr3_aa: CASSTGSQPQHF
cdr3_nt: TGTGCCAGCAGCACTGGATCCCAGCCCCAGCATTTT

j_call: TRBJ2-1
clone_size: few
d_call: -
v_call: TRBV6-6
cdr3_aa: CASKLGRGPNEQFF
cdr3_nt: TGTGCCAGCAAGCTAGGACGGGGCCCTAATGAGCAGTTCTTC

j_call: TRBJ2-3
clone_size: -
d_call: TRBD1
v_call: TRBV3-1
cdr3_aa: CASSQVVRVTGVVTDTQYF
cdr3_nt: TGTGCCAGCAGCCAAGTGGTCCGTGTGACAGGGGTTGTCACAGATACGCAGTATTTT

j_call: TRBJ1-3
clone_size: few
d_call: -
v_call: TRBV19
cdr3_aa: CASSWTAGNTIYF
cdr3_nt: TGTGCCAGTAGTTGGACAGCTGGAAACACCATATATTTT

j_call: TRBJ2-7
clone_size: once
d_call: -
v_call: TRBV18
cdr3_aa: CASSRTAYEQYF
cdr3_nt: TGTGCCAGCTCCAGGACAGCTTACGAGCAGTACTTC

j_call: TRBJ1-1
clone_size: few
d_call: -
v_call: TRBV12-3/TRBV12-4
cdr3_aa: CASSVGRNTEAFF
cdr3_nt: TGTGCCAGCAGCGTTGGCCGAAACACTGAAGCTTTCTTT

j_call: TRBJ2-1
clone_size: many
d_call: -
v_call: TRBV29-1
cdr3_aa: CSVRLVGSYEQFF
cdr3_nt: TGCAGCGTTCGTCTAGTCGGGAGCTATGAGCAGTTCTTC

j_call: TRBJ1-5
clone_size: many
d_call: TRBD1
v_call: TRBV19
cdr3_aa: CASSSLVGRGGGQPQHF
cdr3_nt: TGTGCCAGTAGTTCACTAGTGGGCAGGGGGGGTGGTCAGCCCCAGCATTTT

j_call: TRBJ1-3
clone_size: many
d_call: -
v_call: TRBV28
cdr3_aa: CATLPRASGNTIYF
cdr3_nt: TGTGCCACCCTTCCGAGGGCCTCTGGAAACACCATATATTTT

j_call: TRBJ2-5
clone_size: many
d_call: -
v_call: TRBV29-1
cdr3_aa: CSVKRSSQETQYF
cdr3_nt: TGCAGCGTGAAAAGGTCGTCCCAAGAGACCCAGTACTTC

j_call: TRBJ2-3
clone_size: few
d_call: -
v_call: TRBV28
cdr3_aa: CASKGPGASVDTQYF
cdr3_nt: TGTGCCAGCAAGGGACCGGGAGCGAGCGTAGATACGCAGTATTTT

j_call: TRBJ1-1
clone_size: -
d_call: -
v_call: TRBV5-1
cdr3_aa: CASRMGSRGEPRNTEAFF
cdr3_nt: TGCGCCAGCAGAATGGGGTCCCGGGGAGAACCTCGGAACACTGAAGCTTTCTTT

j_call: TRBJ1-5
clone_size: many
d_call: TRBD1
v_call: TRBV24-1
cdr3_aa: CATKGDSSNQPQHF
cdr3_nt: TGTGCCACCAAGGGGGACAGTAGCAATCAGCCCCAGCATTTT

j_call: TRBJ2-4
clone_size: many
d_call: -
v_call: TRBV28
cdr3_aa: CASSFTPRGAKNIQYF
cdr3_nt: TGTGCCAGCAGTTTTACCCCGAGGGGAGCCAAAAACATTCAGTACTTC

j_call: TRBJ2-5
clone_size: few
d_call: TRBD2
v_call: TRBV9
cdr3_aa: CASSVGIAGAGETQYF
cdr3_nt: TGTGCCAGCAGCGTAGGAATAGCGGGAGCTGGGGAGACCCAGTACTTC

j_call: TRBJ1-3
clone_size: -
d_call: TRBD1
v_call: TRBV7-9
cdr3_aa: CASSSDRGARTDSGNTIYF
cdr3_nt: TGTGCCAGCAGCTCAGACAGGGGGGCCCGGACAGACTCTGGAAACACCATATATTTT

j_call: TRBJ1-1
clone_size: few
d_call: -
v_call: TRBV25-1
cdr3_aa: CASSEFIGRVSEAFF
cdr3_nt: TGTGCCAGCAGTGAATTTATAGGAAGGGTCTCTGAAGCTTTCTTT

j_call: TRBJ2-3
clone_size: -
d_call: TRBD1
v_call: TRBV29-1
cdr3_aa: CSVEGTGELTQYF
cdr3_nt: TGCAGCGTTGAAGGGACAGGGGAGCTTACGCAGTATTTT

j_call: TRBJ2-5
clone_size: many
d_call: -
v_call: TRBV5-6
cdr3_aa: CASSWTGLQETQYF
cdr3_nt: TGTGCCAGCAGCTGGACGGGTCTCCAAGAGACCCAGTACTTC

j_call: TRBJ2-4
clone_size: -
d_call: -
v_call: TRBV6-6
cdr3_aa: CASSQKRGEGEAKNIQYF
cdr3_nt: TGTGCCAGCAGTCAAAAGAGGGGCGAGGGGGAGGCCAAAAACATTCAGTACTTC

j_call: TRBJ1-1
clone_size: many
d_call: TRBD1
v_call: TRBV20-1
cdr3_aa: CSAMGQVNTEAFF
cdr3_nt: TGCAGTGCTATGGGACAGGTTAACACTGAAGCTTTCTTT

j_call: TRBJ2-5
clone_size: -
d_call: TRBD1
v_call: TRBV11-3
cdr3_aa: CASSLGTGGQETQYF
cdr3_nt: TGTGCCAGCAGCTTGGGGACAGGGGGCCAAGAGACCCAGTACTTC

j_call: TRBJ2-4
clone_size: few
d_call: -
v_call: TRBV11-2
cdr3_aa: CASSLDRWDGRKLAKNIQYF
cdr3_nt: TGTGCCAGCAGCTTAGATAGGTGGGACGGCCGAAAACTAGCCAAAAACATTCAGTACTTC

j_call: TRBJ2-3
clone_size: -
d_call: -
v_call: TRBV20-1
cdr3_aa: CSTRAPDTQYF
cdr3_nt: TGCAGTACCCGCGCCCCAGATACGCAGTATTTT

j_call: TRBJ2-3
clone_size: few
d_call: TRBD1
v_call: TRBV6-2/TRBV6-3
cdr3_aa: CASSYPDRGDTDTQYF
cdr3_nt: TGTGCCAGCAGTTACCCCGACAGGGGGGACACAGATACGCAGTATTTT

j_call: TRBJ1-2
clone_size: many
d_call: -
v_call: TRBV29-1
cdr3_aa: CSVIGDNYGYTF
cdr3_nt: TGCAGCGTTATCGGGGATAACTATGGCTACACCTTC